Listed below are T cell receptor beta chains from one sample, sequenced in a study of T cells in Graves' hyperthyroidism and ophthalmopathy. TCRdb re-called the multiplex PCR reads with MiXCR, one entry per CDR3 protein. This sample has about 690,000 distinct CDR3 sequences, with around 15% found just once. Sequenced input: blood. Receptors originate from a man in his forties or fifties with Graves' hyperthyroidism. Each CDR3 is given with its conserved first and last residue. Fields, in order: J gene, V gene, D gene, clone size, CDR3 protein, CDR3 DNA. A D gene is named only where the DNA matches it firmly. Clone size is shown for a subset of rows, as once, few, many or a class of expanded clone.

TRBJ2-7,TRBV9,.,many,CASSQGGGQDTYEQYF,TGTGCCAGCAGCCAGGGGGGCGGGCAGGACACCTACGAGCAGTACTTC
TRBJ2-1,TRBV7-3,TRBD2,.,CASSITSGLTYNEQFF,TGTGCCAGCAGCATTACTAGCGGCCTTACCTACAATGAGCAGTTCTTC
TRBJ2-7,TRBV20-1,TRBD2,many,CSAPLAGAVEQYF,TGCAGTGCTCCGCTAGCGGGAGCGGTCGAGCAGTACTTC
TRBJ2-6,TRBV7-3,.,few,CASSLSPFSGANVLTF,TGTGCCAGCAGCTTAAGCCCCTTCTCTGGGGCCAACGTCCTGACTTTC
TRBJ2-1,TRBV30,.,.,CAWSVQEGNEQFF,TGTGCCTGGAGTGTACAGGAGGGCAATGAGCAGTTCTTC
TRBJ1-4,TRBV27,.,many,CASRSRVEKLFF,TGTGCCAGCAGATCCAGGGTTGAAAAACTGTTTTTT
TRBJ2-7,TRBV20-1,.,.,CSATRNPWYEQYF,TGCAGTGCGACCAGGAACCCCTGGTACGAGCAGTACTTC
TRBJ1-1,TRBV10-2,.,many,CASSEAASTEAFF,TGCGCCAGCAGTGAGGCTGCGAGCACTGAAGCTTTCTTT
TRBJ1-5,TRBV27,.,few,CASSLYARRGNQPQHF,TGTGCCAGCAGTTTATATGCACGCAGGGGCAATCAGCCCCAGCATTTT
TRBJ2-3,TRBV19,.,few,CASSIDQPGSGDTQYF,TGTGCCAGTAGTATAGATCAGCCGGGATCGGGGGATACGCAGTATTTT
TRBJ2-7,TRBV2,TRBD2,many,CASSRAGAYSYEQYF,TGTGCCAGCAGCAGAGCGGGAGCGTACTCCTACGAGCAGTACTTC
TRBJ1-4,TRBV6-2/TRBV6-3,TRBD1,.,CASSYSFDRGEKLFF,TGTGCCAGCAGTTACTCTTTCGACAGGGGAGAAAAACTGTTTTTT
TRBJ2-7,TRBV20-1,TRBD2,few,CSASRGGRDYEQYF,TGCAGTGCTAGTCGAGGCGGGAGGGACTACGAGCAGTACTTC
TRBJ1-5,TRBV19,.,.,CASRPRGYSNQPQHF,TGTGCCAGTAGGCCCCGGGGATATAGCAATCAGCCCCAGCATTTT
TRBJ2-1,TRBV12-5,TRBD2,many,CASGLIGTSGRPREQFF,TGTGCTAGTGGTTTGATAGGGACTAGCGGGAGGCCGAGGGAGCAGTTCTTC
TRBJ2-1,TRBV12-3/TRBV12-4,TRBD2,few,CASSSRLAGPSSYNEQFF,TGTGCCAGCAGTTCCAGACTAGCGGGCCCCAGCTCCTACAATGAGCAGTTCTTC
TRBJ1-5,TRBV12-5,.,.,CASGSKGGSNQPQHF,TGTGCTAGTGGTTCCAAAGGCGGTAGCAATCAGCCCCAGCATTTT
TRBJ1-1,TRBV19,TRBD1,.,CASSISSTGVFTEAFF,TGTGCCAGTAGTATATCGTCGACAGGGGTATTTACTGAAGCTTTCTTT
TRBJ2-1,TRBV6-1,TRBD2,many,CASSEDLAGVRYNEQFF,TGTGCCAGCAGTGAAGACTTAGCGGGAGTGAGGTACAATGAGCAGTTCTTC
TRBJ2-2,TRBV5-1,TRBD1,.,CASSLDREIGELFF,TGCGCCAGCAGCCTGGACAGGGAAATCGGGGAGCTGTTTTTT
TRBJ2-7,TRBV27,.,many,CASSPGTETEQYF,TGTGCCAGCAGTCCTGGGACCGAAACTGAGCAGTACTTC
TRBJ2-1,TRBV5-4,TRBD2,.,CASSSPGTSAWNEQFF,TGTGCCAGCAGCTCACCCGGGACTAGCGCTTGGAATGAGCAGTTCTTC
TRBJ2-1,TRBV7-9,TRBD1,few,CASRRDRDSYNEQFF,TGTGCCAGCAGGAGAGACAGGGACTCCTACAATGAGCAGTTCTTC
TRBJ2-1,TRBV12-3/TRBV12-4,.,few,CASSPSTPSQRPYNEQFF,TGTGCCAGCAGTCCCAGCACCCCGAGCCAGCGTCCGTACAATGAGCAGTTCTTC
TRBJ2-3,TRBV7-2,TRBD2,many,CASSFPAGGRADTQYF,TGTGCCAGCAGCTTTCCCGCGGGAGGACGCGCAGATACGCAGTATTTT
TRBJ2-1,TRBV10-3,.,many,CAIRPEPAYNEQFF,TGTGCCATCCGTCCAGAACCTGCCTACAATGAGCAGTTCTTC
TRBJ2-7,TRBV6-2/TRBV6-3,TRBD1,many,CASSYAQGTYEQYF,TGTGCCAGCAGTTACGCACAGGGGACCTACGAGCAGTACTTC
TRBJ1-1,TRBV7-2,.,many,CASSLERGYTEAFF,TGTGCCAGCAGCTTAGAGCGGGGTTACACTGAAGCTTTCTTT
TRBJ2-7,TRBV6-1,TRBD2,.,CASSRVAGGREHEQYF,TGTGCCAGCAGTAGGGTAGCGGGAGGGCGAGAGCACGAGCAGTACTTC
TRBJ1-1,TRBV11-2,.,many,CASSRQARNTEAFF,TGTGCCAGCAGCCGACAGGCTAGAAACACTGAAGCTTTCTTT
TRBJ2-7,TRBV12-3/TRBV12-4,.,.,CASSLTSGVEEQYF,TGTGCCAGCAGTTTAACTTCGGGGGTGGAGGAGCAGTACTTC